What follows describes a single TCR beta chain. This clone appeared once. Its target antigen remains unknown. Per-base qualities were not stored, and no clone one base away is much larger. TCRbeta CDR3 regions were amplified from genomic DNA by means of the immunoSEQ Assay, a bias-controlled multiplex PCR. Turning to the authors' computational methods: The number of nucleated cells in each sample was estimated from the amplification of reference gene primers within the assay. Sequence reads were collapsed and filtered to measure the absolute abundance of every unique TCRbeta CDR3 rearrangement. Productive Simpson clonality was computed per sample as the square root of Simpson's diversity index over productive rearrangements. TCRdb took over this immuneACCESS table, retaining in-frame rearrangements with V and J assigned. Such tables are incomplete; in checked studies, under half of the missing clones stem from an unresolved V gene, and the remainder is unexplained. D and trimming were read from the DNA, whereas the V and J calls and clone size are those reported in that table. Here the sample has 120,000 to 150,000 clones; approximately 87% occur a single time. Around 8.3% of the sample is in the top ten clones.

The collaborating institutions used their own protocols to collect whole blood in K2EDTA tubes. For TCRbeta analysis, collaborators shipped samples as frozen whole blood, isolated PBMCs, or DNA extracted from either of those sample types. Including cysteine and phenylalanine, the CDR3 has 15 amino acids. The read is trimmed to its CDR3 DNA, 45 bases read in frame from base 1. V is pared back by 1 base and J by 1 base, with 10 bases lying between the germline termini. The germline V gene encodes CDR1 LNHDA and CDR2 SQIVND (reference sequence). The data originate from a study of blood T cell repertoires in COVID-19 (dated by TCRdb to the early 2020s). Turning to the overall study: Collaborator samples came from the United States, Italy and Spain and covered acute and convalescent phases of COVID-19. The repertoires were released in a freely available public database intended as a resource for research on the immune response to SARS-CoV-2. The samples were drawn from the first 160 participants of the ongoing ImmuneRACE study and from 950 to 1,500 subjects provided by 6 global collaborators. Nearly every sample came with metadata listing a de-identified subject ID, COVID-19 status, age in years and sex. Subjects who had been exposed to COVID-19, were actively infected with it, or had recovered from it provided the deeply sampled blood TCRbeta repertoires that made up the dataset. The material from the prospective study consisted of cDNA or gDNA derived from T cells, B-cell-depleted T cells, or PBMCs. HLA class I and class II types, where available, came from metadata supplied by the sample provider rather than from assay-based typing. Points the paper makes about the study in general: The amount of clinical and demographic metadata varied by source and participant and was provided uncurated.

The source is a woman between 50 and 59 years old with active or convalescent COVID-19. The sequence links TRBV19 to TRBJ2-5, with the D gene too uncertain to name. The sample taken for sequencing was peripheral blood. Read as DNA, the sequence is TGTGCCAGTAGTATAGGAACTCAAATCCAAGAGACCCAGTACTTC. Protein translation: CASSIGTQIQETQYF.